The clone carrying this TCR beta chain appeared a single time. Its antigen is not known. This sample is part of a study of shared clonotypes between healthy human individuals. V was pared by 3 bases and J by 0 bases, with 8 bases between. Germline V gene sequence: CDR1 SNHLY, CDR2 FYNNEI. The CDR3 sequence is 14 residues long. The assay was immunoSEQ multiplex PCR, and TCRdb's table has in-frame clones only and misses some. The profile shows millions of clones, 90% to 95% of them singletons. Study-wide findings and caveats: Memory subsets generally showed lower estimated richness than naive subsets.

This TCR was sampled from a man younger than 30 in good health. Sample: naive CD4+ T cells sorted from blood. Sample subset: CD45RA+ positively selected. V usage is TRBV2 and J usage is TRBJ1-1, with a tentative D call TRBD1 (5 bases). The CDR3 sequence is CASSEGRVNTEAFF. CDR3 in DNA: TGTGCCAGCAGTGAGGGACGGGTGAACACTGAAGCTTTCTTT.